This TCR beta chain was sequenced in a study of spatial heterogeneity in lung cancer. Across the whole study: Samples were donated by 72 untreated early-stage non-small cell lung cancer patients. Where available, sequencing covered follow-up PBMC samples, taken at a median of approximately 23 months after resection. Study-level results: TCRs found ubiquitously expanded in tumor appeared in blood more at resection than at follow-up.

The table lists this clonotype with a count of one. Antigen: not known. This beta chain is off target for a library built for alpha chains, so its abundance means little. The time point denotes: blood at routine non-recurrence follow-up after resection. Trimming took off 3 bases at V and 1 base at J, with 6 bases between the two ends. CDR3 size: 13 residues. TCRdb analysed the 5' RACE reads with MiXCR anew, one entry per CDR3 protein. This table holds around 2,400 distinct CDR3 sequences, around 29% found once. The clonotype was recovered from a male donor with early-stage non-small cell lung cancer. The chain joins TRBV12-3 or TRBV12-4 to TRBJ1-1; no definite D call. Sequencing was performed on PBMCs, taken at follow-up. CDR3 sequence: CASSLGPNTEAFF. The CDR3 region has the DNA TGTGCCAGCAGTTTGGGTCCGAACACTGAAGCTTTCTTT.